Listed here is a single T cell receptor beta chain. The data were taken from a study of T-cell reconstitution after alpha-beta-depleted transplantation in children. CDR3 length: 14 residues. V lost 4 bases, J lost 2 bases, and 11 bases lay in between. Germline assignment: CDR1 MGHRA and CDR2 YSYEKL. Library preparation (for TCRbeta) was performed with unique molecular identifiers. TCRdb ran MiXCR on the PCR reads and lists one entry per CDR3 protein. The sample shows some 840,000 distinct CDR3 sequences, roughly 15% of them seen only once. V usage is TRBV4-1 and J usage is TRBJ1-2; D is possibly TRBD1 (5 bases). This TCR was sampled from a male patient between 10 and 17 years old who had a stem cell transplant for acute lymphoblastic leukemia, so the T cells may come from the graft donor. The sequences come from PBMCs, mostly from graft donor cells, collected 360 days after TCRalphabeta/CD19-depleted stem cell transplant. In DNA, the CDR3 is TGCGCCAGCAGCCGGGACCGGCTGAACTATGGCTACACCTTC. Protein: CASSRDRLNYGYTF.